In this sample, the clone carrying this T cell receptor beta chain turned up once. It was with random hexamers that roughly 0.5 to 1 ug RNA was reverse transcribed. Each CDR3 protein gets one entry after TCRdb re-called the immunoSEQ multiplex PCR reads with MiXCR. Of approximately 170,000 distinct CDR3 sequences in the sample, approximately 90% were seen once. The source of the sample is a study of CD8 T cells in Susac syndrome. The V gene end was trimmed by 4 bases and the J gene end by 5 bases; junction bases not matched to a gene: 9. This CDR3 contains 16 residues. Germline CDR1 and CDR2: SGHTA and FQGNSA.

The TCR originated in a human donor in good health. This chain links TRBV7-2 with TRBJ2-2, with 8 bases lining up with TRBD2. Material: CD4+ T cells from PBMCs. CDR3: CASSSSSGLYTGELFF. The CDR3, as DNA: TGTGCCAGCAGCTCATCTAGCGGGCTTTATACCGGGGAGCTGTTTTTT.